This TCR beta chain emerged from a study of circulating and synovial CD4+ cells in juvenile arthritis. This table comes from immunoSEQ multiplex PCR, and its TCRdb copy is limited to in-frame clones, with some not included. The repertoire holds around 17,000 clones, roughly 89% seen once, with approximately 0.73% in the top ten. The CDR3 extends over 14 amino acids. In germline, CDR1 is SGHTA, CDR2 FQGNSA. The V end was cut by 5 bases, the J end by 4 bases, with 14 bases between. Sequencing was done on a sample of CD4+ T cells from blood. V usage is TRBV7-2 and J usage is TRBJ1-2, with D perhaps matching TRBD1 (6 bases). This TCR was recovered from a human donor with juvenile idiopathic arthritis. The CDR3 reads CASSLSGAPYGYTF. The CDR3 nucleotides are TGTGCCAGCAGCCTGTCAGGGGCGCCCTATGGCTACACCTTC. The full variable domain, in which reference TRBV7-2 and TRBJ1-2 provide the parts outside the CDR3, is GAGVSQSPSNKVTEKGKDVELRCDPISGHTALYWYRQSLGQGLEFLIYFQGNSAPDKSGLPSDRFSAERTGGSVSTLTIQRTQQEDSAVYLCASSLSGAPYGYTFGSGTRLTVV.